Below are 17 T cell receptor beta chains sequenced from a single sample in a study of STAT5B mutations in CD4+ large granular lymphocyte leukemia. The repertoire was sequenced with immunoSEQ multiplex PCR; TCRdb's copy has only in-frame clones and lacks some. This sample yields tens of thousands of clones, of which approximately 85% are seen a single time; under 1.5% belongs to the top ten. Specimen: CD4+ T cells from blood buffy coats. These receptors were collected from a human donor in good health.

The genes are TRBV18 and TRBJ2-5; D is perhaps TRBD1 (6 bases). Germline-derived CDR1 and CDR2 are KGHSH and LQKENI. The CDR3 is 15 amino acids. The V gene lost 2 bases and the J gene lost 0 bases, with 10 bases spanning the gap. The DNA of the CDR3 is TGTGCCAGCTCACCAAGAGGGGACAACCAAGAGACCCAGTACTTC. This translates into CASSPRGDNQETQYF.

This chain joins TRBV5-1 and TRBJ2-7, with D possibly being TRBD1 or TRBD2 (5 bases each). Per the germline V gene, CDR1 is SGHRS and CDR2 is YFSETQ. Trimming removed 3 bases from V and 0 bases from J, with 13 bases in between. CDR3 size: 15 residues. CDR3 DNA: TGCGCCAGCAGCTCCCGTGGGGGTCCCTCCTACGAGCAGTACTTC. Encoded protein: CASSSRGGPSYEQYF.

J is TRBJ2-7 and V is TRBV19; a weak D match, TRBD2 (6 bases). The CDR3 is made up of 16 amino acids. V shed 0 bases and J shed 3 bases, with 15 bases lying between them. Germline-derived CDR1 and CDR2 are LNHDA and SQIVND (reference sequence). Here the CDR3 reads CASSIDGAGTGYEQYF. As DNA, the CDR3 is TGTGCCAGTAGTATAGATGGAGCAGGGACTGGCTACGAGCAGTACTTC.

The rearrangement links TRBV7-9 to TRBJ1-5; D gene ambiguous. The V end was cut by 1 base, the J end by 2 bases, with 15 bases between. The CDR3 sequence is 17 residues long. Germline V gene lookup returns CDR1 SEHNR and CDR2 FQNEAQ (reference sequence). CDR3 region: CASSLGPTLGGNQPQHF. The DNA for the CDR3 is TGTGCCAGCAGCTTAGGGCCGACCCTGGGAGGCAATCAGCCCCAGCATTTT.

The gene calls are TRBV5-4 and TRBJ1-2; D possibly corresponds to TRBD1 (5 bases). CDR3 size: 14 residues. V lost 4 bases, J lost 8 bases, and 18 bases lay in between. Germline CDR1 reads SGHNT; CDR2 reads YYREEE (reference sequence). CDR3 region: CASSPGAGTPGYTF. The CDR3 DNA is TGTGCCAGCAGCCCCGGGGCAGGGACTCCAGGCTACACCTTC.

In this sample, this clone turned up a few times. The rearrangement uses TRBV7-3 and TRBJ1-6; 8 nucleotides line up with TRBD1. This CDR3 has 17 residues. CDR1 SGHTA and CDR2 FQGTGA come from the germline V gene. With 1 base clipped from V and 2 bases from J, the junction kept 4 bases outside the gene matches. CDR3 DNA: TGTGCCAGCAGCTTAAAGGCAGGGGGCGCCTATAATTCACCCCTCCACTTT. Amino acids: CASSLKAGGAYNSPLHF.

CDR3: CASSYQTRSEQYF. The CDR3 bases are TGTGCCAGCAGTTACCAGACTAGGTCCGAGCAGTACTTC. The chain has TRBV6-5 and TRBJ2-7; possibly TRBD2 for D (6 bases). The CDR3 extends over 13 amino acids. CDR1 and CDR2 from the germline V gene are MNHEY and SVGAGI. The ends were cut back, 2 bases at V and 6 bases at J, with 11 bases in the middle.

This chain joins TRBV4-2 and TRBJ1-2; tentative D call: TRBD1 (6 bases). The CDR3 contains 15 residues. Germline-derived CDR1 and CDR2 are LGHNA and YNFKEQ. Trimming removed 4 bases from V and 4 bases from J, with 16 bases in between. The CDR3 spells CASSREAGQSYGYTF. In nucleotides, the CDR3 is TGTGCCAGCAGCCGAGAGGCGGGACAAAGCTATGGCTACACCTTC.

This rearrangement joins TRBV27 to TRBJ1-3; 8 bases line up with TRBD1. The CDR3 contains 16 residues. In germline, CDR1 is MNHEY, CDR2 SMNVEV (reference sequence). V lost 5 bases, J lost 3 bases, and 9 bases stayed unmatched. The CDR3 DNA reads TGTGCCAGCAGTCCCCGGGACAGGAGTCGTGGAAACACCATATATTTT. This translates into CASSPRDRSRGNTIYF.

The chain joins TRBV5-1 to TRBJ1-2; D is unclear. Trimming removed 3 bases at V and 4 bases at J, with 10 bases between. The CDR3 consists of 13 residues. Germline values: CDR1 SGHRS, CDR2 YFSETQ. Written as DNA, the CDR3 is TGCGCCAGCAGCTACGACACAATCTATGGCTACACCTTC. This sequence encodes CASSYDTIYGYTF.

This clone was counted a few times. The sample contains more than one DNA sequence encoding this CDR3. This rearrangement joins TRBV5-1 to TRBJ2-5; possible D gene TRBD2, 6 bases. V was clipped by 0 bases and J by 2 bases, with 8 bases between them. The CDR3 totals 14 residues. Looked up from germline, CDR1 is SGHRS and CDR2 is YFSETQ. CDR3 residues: CASSLVGGQETQYF. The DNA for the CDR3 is TGCGCCAGCAGCTTGGTTGGGGGGCAAGAGACCCAGTACTTC.

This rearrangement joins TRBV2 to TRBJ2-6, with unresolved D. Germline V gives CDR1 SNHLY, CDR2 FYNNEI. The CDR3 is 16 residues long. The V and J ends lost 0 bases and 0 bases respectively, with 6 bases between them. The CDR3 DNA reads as TGTGCCAGCAGTGAAGCCAGCTTCTCTGGGGCCAACGTCCTGACTTTC. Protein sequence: CASSEASFSGANVLTF.

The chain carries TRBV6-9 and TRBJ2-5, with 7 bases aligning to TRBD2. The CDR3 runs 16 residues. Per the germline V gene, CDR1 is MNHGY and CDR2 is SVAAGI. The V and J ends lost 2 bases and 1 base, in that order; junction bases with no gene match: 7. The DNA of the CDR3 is TGTGCCAGCAGTTATCCTGAGCGGGAAGCCCAAGAGACCCAGTACTTC. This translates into CASSYPEREAQETQYF.

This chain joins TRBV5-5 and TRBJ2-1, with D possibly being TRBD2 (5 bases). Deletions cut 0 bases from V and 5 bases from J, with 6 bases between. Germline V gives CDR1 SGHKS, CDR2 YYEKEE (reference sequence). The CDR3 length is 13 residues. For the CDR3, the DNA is TGTGCCAGCAGCTTGGGGGGAGACAATGAGCAGTTCTTC. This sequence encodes CASSLGGDNEQFF. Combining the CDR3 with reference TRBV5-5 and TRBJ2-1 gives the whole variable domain DAGVTQSPTHLIKTRGQQVTLRCSPISGHKSVSWYQQVLGQGPQFIFQYYEKEERGRGNFPDRFSARQFPNYSSELNVNALLLGDSALYLCASSLGGDNEQFFGPGTRLTVL.

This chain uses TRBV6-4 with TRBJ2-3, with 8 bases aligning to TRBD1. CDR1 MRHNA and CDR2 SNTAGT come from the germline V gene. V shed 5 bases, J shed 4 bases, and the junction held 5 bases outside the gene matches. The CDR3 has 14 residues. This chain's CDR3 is CASSLQGDADTQYF. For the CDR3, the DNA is TGTGCCAGCAGTCTACAGGGGGACGCAGATACGCAGTATTTT.

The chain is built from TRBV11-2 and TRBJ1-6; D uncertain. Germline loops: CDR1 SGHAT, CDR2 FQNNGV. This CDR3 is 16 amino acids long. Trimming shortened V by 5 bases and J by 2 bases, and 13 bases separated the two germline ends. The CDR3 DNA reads TGTGCCAGCAGCGACCGTACACAGCCCTATAATTCACCCCTCCACTTT. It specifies CASSDRTQPYNSPLHF.

The CDR3 region is CASTAGTESSGNTIYF. The CDR3 nucleotides read TGTGCCAGCACGGCCGGGACAGAGAGCTCTGGAAACACCATATATTTT. This sequence joins TRBV19 and TRBJ1-3, with TRBD1 identical over 7 bases. V was pared by 9 bases and J by 0 bases, with 11 bases of the junction left unmatched. Per germline, CDR1 LNHDA and CDR2 SQIVND (reference sequence). This CDR3 region has 16 residues. The full variable domain, in which reference TRBV19 and TRBJ1-3 provide the parts outside the CDR3, is DGGITQSPKYLFRKEGQNVTLSCEQNLNHDAMYWYRQDPGQGLRLIYYSQIVNDFQKGDIAEGYSVSREKKESFPLTVTSAQKNPTAFYLCASTAGTESSGNTIYFGEGSWLTVV.